This T cell receptor beta chain was recovered during a study of synovial regulatory T cells in juvenile arthritis. Profiling relied on immunoSEQ multiplex PCR, and the TCRdb table lists in-frame clones only, not all of them. The repertoire shows roughly 9,900 clones; the top ten hold around 0.71%. Germline values: CDR1 SGHRS, CDR2 YFSETQ. This CDR3 region has 14 residues. There is no recorded DNA. The genes are TRBV5-1 and TRBJ2-6; the D call from TCRdb, TRBD2, cannot be confirmed without DNA. This receptor was identified in a donor aged 2-30 years with juvenile idiopathic arthritis. The sample consisted of Treg cells from blood. Noted subset: remaining (HLA-DR-negative) circulating blood Treg cells. CDR3 region: CASTDFSGANVLTF.